This T cell receptor beta chain derives from a study of blood T cell repertoires in COVID-19. Sequencing used immunoSEQ multiplex PCR; TCRdb keeps in-frame clones, though not all of them. The data show some 83,000 clones, with 86% seen just once and under 8.5% held by the top ten. Germline assignment: CDR1 SGHDT and CDR2 YYEEEE. The ends lost 4 bases at V and 8 bases at J; junction bases unmatched: 11. The CDR3 has 15 residues. A note on this clone: The sample has other DNA sequences that encode this CDR3 too.

The J gene is TRBJ2-1, the V gene TRBV5-6; 8 bases fit TRBD2. Sequenced: peripheral blood. The receptor comes from a man in his forties or fifties with active COVID-19. The CDR3 region is CASSAHRGGSYEQFF. CDR3 DNA: TGTGCCAGCAGCGCACACCGGGGGGGGTCGTATGAGCAGTTCTTC.